This section outlines one TCR beta chain sequence together with its context. 13 Jbeta primers and 60 Vbeta primers were used for the PCR. The method was immunoSEQ multiplex PCR; TCRdb's version includes in-frame clones alone and lacks a portion of them. The sample comprises some 200,000 clones, over 70% of which are singletons, and around 3.1% rests with the top ten. The entry originates in a study of cytomegalovirus exposure and HLA in healthy donors. Trimming took 5 bases from V and 5 from J, leaving 15 bases between them. CDR3 length equals 14 residues. Germline CDR1 MNHEY, CDR2 SVGAGI. The TCR originated in a female donor in good health and CMV-seronegative. The chain uses TRBV6-5 and TRBJ1-1; D is possibly TRBD1 (6 bases). The sequenced material came from PBMCs. This CDR3 is CASSGVQGRTEAFF. The DNA of the CDR3 is TGTGCCAGCAGTGGGGTACAGGGAAGGACTGAAGCTTTCTTT.